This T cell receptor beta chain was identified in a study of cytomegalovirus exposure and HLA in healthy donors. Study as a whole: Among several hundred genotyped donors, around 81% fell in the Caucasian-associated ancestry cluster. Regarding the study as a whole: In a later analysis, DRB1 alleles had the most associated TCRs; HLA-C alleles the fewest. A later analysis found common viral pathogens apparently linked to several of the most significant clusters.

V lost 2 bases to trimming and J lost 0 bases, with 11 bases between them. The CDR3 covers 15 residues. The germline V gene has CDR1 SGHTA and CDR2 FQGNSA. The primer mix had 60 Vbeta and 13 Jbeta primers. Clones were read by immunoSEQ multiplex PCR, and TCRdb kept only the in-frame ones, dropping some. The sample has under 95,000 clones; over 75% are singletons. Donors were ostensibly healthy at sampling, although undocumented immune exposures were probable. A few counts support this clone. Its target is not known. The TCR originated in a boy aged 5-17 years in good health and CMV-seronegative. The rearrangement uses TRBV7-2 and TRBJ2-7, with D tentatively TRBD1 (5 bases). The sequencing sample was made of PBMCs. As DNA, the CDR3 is TGTGCCAGCAGCTTATCACAGGTCAACTCCTACGAGCAGTACTTC. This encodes CASSLSQVNSYEQYF.